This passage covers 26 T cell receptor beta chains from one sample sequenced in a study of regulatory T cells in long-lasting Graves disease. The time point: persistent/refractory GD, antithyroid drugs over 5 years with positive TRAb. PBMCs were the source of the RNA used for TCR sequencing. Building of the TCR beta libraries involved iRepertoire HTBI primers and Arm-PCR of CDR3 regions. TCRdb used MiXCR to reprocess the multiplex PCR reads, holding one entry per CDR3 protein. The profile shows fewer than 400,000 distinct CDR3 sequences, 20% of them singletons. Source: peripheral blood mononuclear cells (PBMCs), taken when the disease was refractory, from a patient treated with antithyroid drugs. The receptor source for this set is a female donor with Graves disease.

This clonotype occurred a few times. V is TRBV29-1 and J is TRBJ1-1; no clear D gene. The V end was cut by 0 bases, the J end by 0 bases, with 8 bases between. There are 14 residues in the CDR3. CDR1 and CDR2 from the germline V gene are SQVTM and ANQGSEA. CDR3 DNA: TGCAGCGTTGAAGATCGGACCATGAACACTGAAGCTTTCTTT. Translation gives CSVEDRTMNTEAFF.

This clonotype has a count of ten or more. The CDR3 sequence: CASSSGTGEQYF. In nucleotides, the CDR3 is TGTGCCAGCAGTTCGGGTACTGGGGAGCAGTACTTC. The chain links TRBV12-3 or TRBV12-4 to TRBJ2-7; D uncertain. This CDR3 region has 12 residues. V was cut by 4 bases and J by 7 bases, with 11 bases left in between.

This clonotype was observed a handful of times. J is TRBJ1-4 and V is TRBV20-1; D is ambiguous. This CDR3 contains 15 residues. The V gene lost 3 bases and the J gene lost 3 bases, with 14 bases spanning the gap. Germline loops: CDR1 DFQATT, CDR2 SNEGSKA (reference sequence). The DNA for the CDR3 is TGCAGTGCTAGCCCCCCCCGACCATCTAATGAAAAACTGTTTTTT. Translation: CSASPPRPSNEKLFF.

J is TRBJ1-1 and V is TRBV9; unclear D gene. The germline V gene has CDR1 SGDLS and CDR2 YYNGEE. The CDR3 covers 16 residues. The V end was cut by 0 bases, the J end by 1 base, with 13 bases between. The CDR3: CASSVGLRQPNTEAFF. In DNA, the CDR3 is TGTGCCAGCAGCGTAGGTCTGAGACAACCGAACACTGAAGCTTTCTTT.

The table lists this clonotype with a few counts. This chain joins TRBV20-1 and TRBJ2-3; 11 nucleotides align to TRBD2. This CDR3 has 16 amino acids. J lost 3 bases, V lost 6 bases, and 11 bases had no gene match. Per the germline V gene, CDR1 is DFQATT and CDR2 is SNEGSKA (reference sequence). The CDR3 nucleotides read TGCAGTGCCTTTTACCTAACTAGCGGGAGAACAGATACGCAGTATTTT. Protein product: CSAFYLTSGRTDTQYF.

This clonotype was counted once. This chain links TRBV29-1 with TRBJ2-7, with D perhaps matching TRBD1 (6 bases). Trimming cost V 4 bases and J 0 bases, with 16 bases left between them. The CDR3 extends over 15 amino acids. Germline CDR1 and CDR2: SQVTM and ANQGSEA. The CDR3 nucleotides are TGCAGCGTTGTGGGGGCTAGGGACAACTCCTACGAGCAGTACTTC. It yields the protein CSVVGARDNSYEQYF.

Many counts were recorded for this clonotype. The CDR3 DNA follows: TGTGCCAGCGGAGGGAGATGGGAGACCCAGTACTTC. It specifies CASGGRWETQYF. The chain employs TRBV28 and TRBJ2-5; D might be TRBD2 (6 bases). The CDR3 totals 12 residues. Trimming took off 8 bases at V and 5 bases at J, with 12 bases between the two ends. Germline V gene lookup returns CDR1 MDHEN and CDR2 SYDVKM.

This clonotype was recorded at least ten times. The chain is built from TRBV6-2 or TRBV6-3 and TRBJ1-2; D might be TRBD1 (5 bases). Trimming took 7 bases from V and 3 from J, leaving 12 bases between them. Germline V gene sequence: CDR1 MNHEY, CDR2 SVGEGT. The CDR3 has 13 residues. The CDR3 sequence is CASNFGAHYGYTF. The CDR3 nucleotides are TGTGCCAGCAACTTCGGGGCTCACTATGGCTACACCTTC.

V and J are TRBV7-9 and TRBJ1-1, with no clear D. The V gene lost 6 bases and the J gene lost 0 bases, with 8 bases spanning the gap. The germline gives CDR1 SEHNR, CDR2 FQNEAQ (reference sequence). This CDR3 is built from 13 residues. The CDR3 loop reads CASRRVLNTEAFF. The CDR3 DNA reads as TGTGCCAGCAGACGCGTCCTGAACACTGAAGCTTTCTTT.

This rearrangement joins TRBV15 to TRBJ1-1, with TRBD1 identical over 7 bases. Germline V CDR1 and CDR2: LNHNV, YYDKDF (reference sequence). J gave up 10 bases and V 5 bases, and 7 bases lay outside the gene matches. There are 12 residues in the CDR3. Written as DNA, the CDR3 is TGTGCCACCAGCGTACGACAGGGTTCAGCTTTCTTT. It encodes CATSVRQGSAFF. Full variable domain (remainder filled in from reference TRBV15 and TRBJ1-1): DAMVIQNPRYQVTQFGKPVTLSCSQTLNHNVMYWYQQKSSQAPKLLFHYYDKDFNNEADTPDNFQSRRPNTSFCFLDIRSPGLGDTAMYLCATSVRQGSAFFGQGTRLTVV.

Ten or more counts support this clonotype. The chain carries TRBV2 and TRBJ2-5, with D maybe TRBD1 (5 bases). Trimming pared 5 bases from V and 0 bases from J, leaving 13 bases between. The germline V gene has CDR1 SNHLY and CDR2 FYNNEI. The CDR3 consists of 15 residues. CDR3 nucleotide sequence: TGTGCCAGCAGTAATACTGACAGCAACCAAGAGACCCAGTACTTC. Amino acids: CASSNTDSNQETQYF.

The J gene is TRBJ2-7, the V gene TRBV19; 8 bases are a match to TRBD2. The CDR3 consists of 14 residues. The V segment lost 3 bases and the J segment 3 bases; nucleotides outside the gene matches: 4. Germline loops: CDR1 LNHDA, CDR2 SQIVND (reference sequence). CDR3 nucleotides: TGTGCCAGTAGTATGCTAAGCGGGAGCTACGAGCAGTACTTC. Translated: CASSMLSGSYEQYF.

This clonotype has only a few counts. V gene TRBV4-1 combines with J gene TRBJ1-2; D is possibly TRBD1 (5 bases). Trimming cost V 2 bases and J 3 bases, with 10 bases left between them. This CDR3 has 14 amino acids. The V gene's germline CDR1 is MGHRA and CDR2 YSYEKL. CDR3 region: CASSQTSRDYGYTF. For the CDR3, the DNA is TGCGCCAGCAGCCAAACTTCCAGGGACTATGGCTACACCTTC.

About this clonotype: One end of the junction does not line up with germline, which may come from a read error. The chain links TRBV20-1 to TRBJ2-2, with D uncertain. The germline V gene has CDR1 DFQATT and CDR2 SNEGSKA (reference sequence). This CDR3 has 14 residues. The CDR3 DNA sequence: TGCTGTGCTAGATCCCTATTGAACACCGGGGAGCTGTTTTTT. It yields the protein CCARSLLNTGELFF.

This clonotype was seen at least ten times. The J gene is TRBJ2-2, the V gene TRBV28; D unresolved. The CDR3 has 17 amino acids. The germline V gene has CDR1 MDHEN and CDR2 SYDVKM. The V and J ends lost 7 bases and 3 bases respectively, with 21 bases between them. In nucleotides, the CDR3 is TGTGCCAGCACCCCAACCAATCTCGGGCTGTACACCGGGGAGCTGTTTTTT. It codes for CASTPTNLGLYTGELFF.

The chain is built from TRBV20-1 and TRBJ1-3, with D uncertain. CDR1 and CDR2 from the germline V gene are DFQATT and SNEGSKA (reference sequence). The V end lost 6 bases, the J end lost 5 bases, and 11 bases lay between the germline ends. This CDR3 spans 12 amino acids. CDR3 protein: CSAAGVRNTIYF. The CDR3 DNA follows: TGCAGTGCAGCGGGCGTTAGAAACACCATATATTTT.

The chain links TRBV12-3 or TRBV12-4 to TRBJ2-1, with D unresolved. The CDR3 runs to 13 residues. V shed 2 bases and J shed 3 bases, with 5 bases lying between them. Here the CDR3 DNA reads TGTGCCAGCAGTTTAAAGGGCTACAATGAGCAGTTCTTC. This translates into CASSLKGYNEQFF.

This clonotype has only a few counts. CDR3 in DNA: TGTGCCATCAGCCCGACTAGCGGGAACTCCTACGAGCAGTACTTC. Encoded protein: CAISPTSGNSYEQYF. This rearrangement joins TRBV10-3 to TRBJ2-7, with 11 bases fitting TRBD2. J lost 0 bases, V lost 6 bases, and 4 bases had no gene match. The CDR3 sequence is 15 residues long. Germline V gene sequence: CDR1 ENHRY, CDR2 SYGVKD.

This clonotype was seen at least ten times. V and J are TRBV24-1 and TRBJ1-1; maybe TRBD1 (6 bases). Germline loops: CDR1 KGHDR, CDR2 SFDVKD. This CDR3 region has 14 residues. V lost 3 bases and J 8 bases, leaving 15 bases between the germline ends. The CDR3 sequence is CATSDPQGSAEAFF. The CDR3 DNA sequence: TGTGCCACCAGTGATCCCCAGGGGAGCGCGGAAGCTTTCTTT.

As DNA, the CDR3 is TGTGCCAGCAGTGAAAGAGCAGGGGGCACCGGGGAGCTGTTTTTT. This sequence encodes CASSERAGGTGELFF. V is TRBV4-2 and J is TRBJ2-2, with TRBD1 matching over 7 bases. Germline trimming cut 6 bases from V and 4 bases from J; bases unmatched to any gene: 8. This CDR3 has 15 amino acids. CDR1 is LGHNA and CDR2 is YNFKEQ in the germline V gene.

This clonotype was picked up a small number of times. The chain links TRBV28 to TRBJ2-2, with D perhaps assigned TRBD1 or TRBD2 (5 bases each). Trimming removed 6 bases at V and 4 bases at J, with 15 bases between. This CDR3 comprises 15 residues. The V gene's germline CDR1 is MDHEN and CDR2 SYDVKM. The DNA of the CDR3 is TGTGCCAGCAGCCTCCGGGACCCGGCCACCGGGGAGCTGTTTTTT. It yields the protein CASSLRDPATGELFF.

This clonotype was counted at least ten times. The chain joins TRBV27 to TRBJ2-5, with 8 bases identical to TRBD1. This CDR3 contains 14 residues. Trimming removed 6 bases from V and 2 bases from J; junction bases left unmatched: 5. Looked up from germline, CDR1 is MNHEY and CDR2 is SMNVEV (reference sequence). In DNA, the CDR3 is TGTGCCAGCAGAAATGACAGGGGTCAAGAGACCCAGTACTTC. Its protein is CASRNDRGQETQYF.

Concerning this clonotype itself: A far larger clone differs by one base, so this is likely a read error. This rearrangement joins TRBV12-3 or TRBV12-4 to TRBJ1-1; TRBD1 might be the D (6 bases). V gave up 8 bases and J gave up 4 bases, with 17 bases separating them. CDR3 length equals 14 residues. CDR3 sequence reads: CASGGLRGSTEAFF. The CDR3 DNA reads TGTGCCAGCGGCGGCCTGAGGGGGAGCACTGAAGCTTTCTTT.

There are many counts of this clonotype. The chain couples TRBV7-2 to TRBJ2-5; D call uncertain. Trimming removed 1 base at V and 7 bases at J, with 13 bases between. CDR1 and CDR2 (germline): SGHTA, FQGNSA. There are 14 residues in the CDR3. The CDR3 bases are TGTGCCAGCAGCTTAGGCTCCCCCCGCGGGACCCAGTACTTC. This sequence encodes CASSLGSPRGTQYF. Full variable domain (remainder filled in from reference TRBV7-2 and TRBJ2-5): GAGVSQSPSNKVTEKGKDVELRCDPISGHTALYWYRQSLGQGLEFLIYFQGNSAPDKSGLPSDRFSAERTGGSVSTLTIQRTQQEDSAVYLCASSLGSPRGTQYFGPGTRLLVL.

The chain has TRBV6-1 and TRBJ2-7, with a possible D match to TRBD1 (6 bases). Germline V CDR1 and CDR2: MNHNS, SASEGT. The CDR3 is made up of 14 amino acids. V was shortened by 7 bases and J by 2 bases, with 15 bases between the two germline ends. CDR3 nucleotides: TGTGCCAGCACCCAGGGGACACCACCCTACGAGCAGTACTTC. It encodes CASTQGTPPYEQYF.

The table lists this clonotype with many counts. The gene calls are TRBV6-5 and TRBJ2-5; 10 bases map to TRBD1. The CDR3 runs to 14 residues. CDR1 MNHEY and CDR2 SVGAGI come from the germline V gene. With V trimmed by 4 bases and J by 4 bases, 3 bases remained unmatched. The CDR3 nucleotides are TGTGCCAGCAGTTGGACAGGGGGTAGAGAGACCCAGTACTTC. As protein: CASSWTGGRETQYF.